These 9 T cell receptor beta chains came from one sample sequenced in a study of T cell responses to AZD1222 COVID-19 vaccine. Measured with immunoSEQ multiplex PCR; TCRdb has only the in-frame clones, and not every one. The data contain about 130,000 clones, roughly nine tenths of them seen just once; the ten biggest clones take up 1.5% to 2%. Sample: peripheral blood, taken on day 0 of AZD1222 vaccination. These TCRs come from an adult in good health.

This clone was detected once. The chain recombines TRBV7-3 with TRBJ2-7; D gene ambiguous. Deletions cut 0 bases from V and 0 bases from J, with 3 bases between. Germline V CDR1 and CDR2: SGHTA, FQGTGA. The CDR3 spans 13 residues. CDR3 coding DNA: TGTGCCAGCAGCTTAACGTCCTCCTACGAGCAGTACTTC. Protein product: CASSLTSSYEQYF.

The rearrangement joins TRBV21-1 to TRBJ1-4; the table's D call TRBD1 went unverified against the DNA. TRBV21-1 is a listed pseudogene. This CDR3 contains 13 residues. The CDR3 reads CASARGRSEKLFF. DNA for the CDR3: TGTGCCAGCGCCAGGGGGCGCAGTGAAAAACTGTTTTTT.

CDR3 bases: TGTGCCAGTAGTATCCTAGGCCGGTTCACCGGGGAGCTGTTTTTT. Translated: CASSILGRFTGELFF. The genes are TRBV19 and TRBJ2-2; D ambiguous. The CDR3 consists of 15 residues. The germline V gene has CDR1 LNHDA and CDR2 SQIVND (reference sequence). The V gene lost 3 bases and the J gene lost 4 bases, with 12 bases spanning the gap. The variable domain in full, completed from reference TRBV19 and TRBJ2-2, reads DGGITQSPKYLFRKEGQNVTLSCEQNLNHDAMYWYRQDPGQGLRLIYYSQIVNDFQKGDIAEGYSVSREKKESFPLTVTSAQKNPTAFYLCASSILGRFTGELFFGEGSRLTVL.

This chain uses TRBV7-8 with TRBJ2-1, with D unclear. The V and J ends lost 4 bases and 6 bases respectively, with 4 bases between them. The CDR3 is 11 residues long. The germline V gene encodes CDR1 SGHVS and CDR2 FQNEAQ. CDR3 sequence: CASSSINEQFF. CDR3 coding DNA: TGTGCCAGCAGCTCAATCAATGAGCAGTTCTTC.

This clone was seen more than once but under ten times. The chain combines TRBV27 with TRBJ2-3; D is unresolved. With 3 bases removed from V and 0 bases from J, the gap between germline ends came to 7 bases. This CDR3 has 14 residues. Germline V CDR1 and CDR2: MNHEY, SMNVEV (reference sequence). CDR3 sequence (DNA): TGTGCCAGCAGTTTCACGGTTAGCACAGATACGCAGTATTTT. The encoded protein is CASSFTVSTDTQYF.

For the CDR3, the DNA is TGTGCCAGCAGCCAAGGGGACAGGGTCCCTATTGGGAATGAAAAACTGTTTTTT. The encoded protein is CASSQGDRVPIGNEKLFF. The chain carries TRBV3-1 (or the pseudogene TRBV3-2) and TRBJ1-4; TRBD1 aligns across 9 bases. V lost 1 base to trimming and J lost 5 bases; unmatched junction nucleotides: 11. CDR3 size: 18 residues. Germline values: CDR1 LGHDT, CDR2 YNNKEL (reference sequence).

CDR3 DNA: TGTGCCAGCGCTACAGACTCAGAAGCTTTCTTT. As protein: CASATDSEAFF. V gene TRBV28 combines with J gene TRBJ1-1; D is undetermined. Trimming stripped 8 bases from V and 8 bases from J, with 12 bases between. The CDR3 covers 11 residues. Germline CDR1 and CDR2: MDHEN and SYDVKM.

The J gene is TRBJ1-6, the V gene TRBV30; TRBD1 matches at 8 bases. Losses at the gene ends were 1 base for V and 0 bases for J; bases not matched to a gene: 2. Looked up from germline, CDR1 is GTSNPN and CDR2 is SVGIG (reference sequence). This CDR3 spans 16 amino acids. CDR3 residues: CAWSGTGSSYNSPLHF. CDR3 DNA sequence: TGTGCCTGGAGTGGGACAGGGAGCTCCTATAATTCACCCCTCCACTTT.

This sequence joins TRBV6-4 and TRBJ2-2; D is perhaps TRBD1 (6 bases). This CDR3 is built from 14 residues. Germline assignment: CDR1 MRHNA and CDR2 SNTAGT. Trimming took 6 bases from V and 4 from J, leaving 12 bases between them. The CDR3 nucleotides read TGTGCCAGCAGGGAGCAGGGGTTCACCGGGGAGCTGTTTTTT. Its protein product is CASREQGFTGELFF.